The clone carrying this T cell receptor (beta chain) was seen more than once but under ten times. Its target is unknown. Sequencing was performed with immunoSEQ multiplex PCR; in TCRdb, only in-frame clones are kept and a portion is missing. This table holds about 14,000 clones, around 77% found once. The data belong to a study of OX40 agonist ivuxolimab in advanced cancers. Study-level information: Dose-escalation patients suffered from hepatocellular carcinoma, melanoma, renal cell or head and neck cancer. Partial response was recorded in three patients: one hepatocellular carcinoma and two cutaneous melanoma cases. Points from the study as a whole: CD8+ T cells showed, on average, more clonal expansion than CD4+ cells.

Germline loops: CDR1 MDHEN, CDR2 SYDVKM. This CDR3 contains 15 residues. V shed 2 bases and J shed 1 base, with 11 bases lying between them. Sequences were derived from CD4+ or CD8+ T cells sorted from blood, sampled in a trial of the OX40 agonist ivuxolimab. The chain couples TRBV28 to TRBJ2-5; no definite D call. This TCR was sampled from an adult with an advanced solid tumor such as melanoma, head and neck, liver or kidney cancer. The CDR3 loop reads CASSLNIAAQETQYF. CDR3 DNA sequence: TGTGCCAGCAGTTTAAATATTGCGGCCCAAGAGACCCAGTACTTC.